Listed here is a single T cell receptor beta chain. The entry originates in a study of T cell responses to AZD1222 COVID-19 vaccine. This CDR3 has 14 amino acids. Germline assignment: CDR1 WSHSY and CDR2 SAAADI. V was cut by 2 bases and J by 5 bases, with 13 bases left in between. The protocol was immunoSEQ multiplex PCR, while the TCRdb copy is restricted to in-frame clones and leaves out a portion. The sample lists more than 50,000 clones; about 90% were seen once. V usage is TRBV10-2 and J usage is TRBJ2-7; D possibly uses TRBD1 or TRBD2 (5 bases each). The material sequenced was peripheral blood, taken on day 0 of AZD1222 vaccination. This TCR was sampled from an adult in good health. The CDR3 coding sequence is TGCGCCAGCAGTGAGCCGGGGCCGGAGGACGAGCAGTACTTC. As protein: CASSEPGPEDEQYF.